This TCR beta chain was captured in a study of cytomegalovirus exposure and HLA in healthy donors (dated by TCRdb to 2015 to 2018). With regard to the full study: According to an earlier analysis of 550 to 750 of the donors, 150 million to 200 million T cells yielded 117 million unique TCR beta sequences and approximately 280 Gb of sequence data. All discovery cohort repertoires had been generated on a single sequencing platform. The aim of the study was to test whether cataloging public T cell receptors could identify signatures of past pathogen exposure. HLA typing included class I and class II loci at four-digit resolution. High-throughput TCR immunosequencing, statistical association of individual TCRs with disease status, and machine learning were combined to predict cytomegalovirus infection status. A later analysis re-analyzed previously published TCR beta repertoires from 660 or so donors and added high-resolution HLA genotyping to study TCR occurrence patterns. Of the roughly 400 genotyped donors, 81% fell in the genetic ancestry cluster associated with self-reported Caucasian donors. The study used immunosequencing to profile the T cell repertoires of under 700 subjects and linked those repertoires to cytomegalovirus serostatus. Roughly 5 DR-DQ haplotypes were handled as single units for association and clustering because linkage in the cohort was strong. Along with the approximately 700-subject first cohort, a separate validation cohort of approximately 110 different subjects was used. Across some 400 genotyped donors of the cohort, an average of roughly 250,000 unique TCR beta nucleotide sequences per donor were sequenced, and approximately 17% of those sequences were non-productive. An early release covering over 500 HLA-typed donors comprised around 300 gigabases of sequencing data and tens of millions of unique TCR sequences. An earlier analysis of some 500 of the donors used high-throughput TCR beta sequencing to judge whether each TCR beta V gene segment behaved as functional or pseudogenic. A later genetic analysis used genome-wide SNP genotypes for about 60% of the roughly 670 donors, treating that subset as a discovery cohort. Rather than using new phenotypic data, the later analysis identified candidate immune exposures from TCR beta sequences and from how often those sequences occurred across donors. Donor age, sex, ethnicity and CMV serostatus were compiled alongside the repertoire data. Typing coverage varied by locus: about 620-630 donors for A, B, C, DRB1 and DQB1; more than 500 for DQA1; about 600 for DPA1; roughly 450 for DPB1. General findings and caveats noted by the study authors: According to a later analysis, most CMV-associated TCR beta chains appeared to be HLA-restricted, and the HLA associations seemed to be driven largely by CMV exposure. The authors suggested that the approach could potentially be generalized to other disease states and immunological phenotypes. For the cohort, immune exposure information was limited to CMV serostatus. Because counts were too low, approximately 15 rarely observed V segments, including chromosome 9 orphons, were excluded from the earlier analysis of 500 to 700 of the donors. A further reported finding was that TCR beta sequences accurately predicted the HLA-A and HLA-B alleles for most subjects in the first cohort. A later analysis reported that several top co-occurrence clusters appeared linked to parvovirus B19, influenza, CMV and Epstein-Barr virus. The classifier was reported to diagnose cytomegalovirus status with high specificity and sensitivity in both the original and validation cohorts. In an earlier analysis of about 600 of the donors, most TCR beta V segments appeared in productive rearrangements about 87% or about 30% of the time, broadly matching IMGT annotations. Three of the identified cytomegalovirus-associated TCR beta chains were confirmed in vitro to be specific for cytomegalovirus antigens. Compared with equally common non-associated chains, HLA-associated TCR beta chains in a later analysis were more clonally expanded and had lower generation probabilities. A cluster of highly shared sequence variants was judged likely to represent a technical artifact of the sequencing pipeline. In a later genetic analysis, fewer N-insertions in productive TCRs were reported among donors in an Asian-associated ancestry cluster than the approximately 670-donor mean. In a later analysis, TCR association rates were found to vary across HLA loci, with the most associated TCRs seen for DRB1 alleles and the fewest for HLA-C alleles. The study gave a list of 150 to 200 TCR beta chains associated with cytomegalovirus. V-gene and J-gene trimming of TCR beta chains was associated with a missense DCLRE1C variant in a later genetic analysis, and the association was replicated in an independent cohort. A later analysis associated roughly 17,000 TCR beta sequences with specific HLA alleles at a false discovery rate of 0.05. When HLA alleles, especially DR and DQ, strongly co-occurred, TCR associations were difficult to assign to individual alleles. HLA typing was unavailable for some donors at each locus, so association tests used only the typed subset. Sequencing depth was assumed to be roughly uniform across donors in the presence/absence analyses, though that assumption may not hold. This cohort had only TCR beta chains sequenced, and the lack of alpha or paired-chain data limited which features could be detected. Correlated functional status among segregating V segments might reflect linkage disequilibrium, but an unknown experimental factor could not be ruled out. Across donors, most TCR sequences were observed very rarely, whereas some public TCRs were present in many individuals.

Concerning this clone itself: Its antigen has not been determined. The input lacks base qualities; no much larger clone sits a single base away.

The cohort comprised around 690 healthy bone marrow donors. All cohort members were sampled while nominally healthy, although unrecorded immune exposures were likely present. The donor tested CMV seronegative, placing the donor among the 350 to 400 seronegative members of the cohort. Every donor gave a peripheral blood sample, and the peripheral blood mononuclear cells from that sample were used for TCR beta sequencing. The Qiagen DNeasy Blood Extraction Kit was used to extract genomic DNA from the blood cell samples. Libraries came from the immunoSEQ multiplex PCR assay. For the multiplex PCR, a mixture combining 60 forward primers for TCR Vbeta segments and 13 reverse primers for TCR Jbeta segments was used. The CDR3 region of rearranged TCR beta genes was amplified from genomic DNA by a multiplex PCR assay. The amplified TCR beta libraries were sequenced on the Illumina HiSeq System as 87-base-pair reads. As for the authors' bioinformatics: A later analysis tallied 75 million to 95 million unique TCR beta chains across the 700 or so repertoires, and 10 million to 11 million of those chains were shared by two or more donors. A nearest-neighbor algorithm error-corrected the raw reads and collapsed the reads into unique sequences, merging closely related sequences to remove PCR and sequencing errors. Alignment of CDR3 sequences to IMGT reference sequences was used to assign V, D and J gene segments. Each retained sequence needed at least a six-nucleotide match to both a V gene segment and a J gene segment. A rearrangement was called productive if the CDR3 had no stop codons and remained in frame with V and J, and every other rearrangement was called non-productive. Following IMGT convention, CDR3 was defined as the stretch from the second conserved V-encoded cysteine up to the conserved J-encoded phenylalanine. The earlier analysis of a few hundred of the donors excluded sequences that lacked an unambiguous match to a single V gene segment. In an earlier analysis of 450 to 750 of the donors, a V segment was called functional when productive rearrangements were above 56.7%, and segregating when the standard deviation between donors exceeded 5%. A statistical classification framework was developed to diagnose cytomegalovirus status using the catalog of TCR beta chain sequences. V and J gene assignment, in a later analysis, came from comparing TCR nucleotide sequences with IMGT/GENE-DB human TR gene sequences. A later analysis assigned CDR3 sequences and most-parsimonious VDJ recombination scenarios with the TCRdist pipeline. In a later analysis, each TCR beta chain was defined by its CDR3 amino acid sequence together with its V-gene family, and reads lacking a unique V-gene family were excluded. To address suspected cross-contamination and a sequencing artifact, a later analysis removed 550 to 750 highly shared, low-generation-probability nucleotide sequences. In a later analysis, a clonal expansion index was calculated for each public chain from normalized within-repertoire ranks of inferred template counts. Generation probabilities in a later analysis came from a VDJ recombination model fitted to out-of-frame rearrangements, and those results were checked against IGoR. Hypergeometric tests were used in a later analysis to score TCR-TCR, TCR-HLA and TCR-CMV co-occurrence, with a repertoire-size bias correction applied to the TCR pairs. False discovery rates were estimated in a later analysis by permuting HLA or CMV assignments 20 times. In a later analysis, co-occurring TCRs were grouped using DBSCAN, with TCRdist sequence similarity added in when clustering inside HLA-allele-positive subsets. Repertoires with fewer than 30,000 or more than 120,000 public chains were left out of co-occurrence clustering, as were about five repertoires with anomalous nucleotide sharing. TCRdb retrieved this table from immuneACCESS and kept in-frame rearrangements only. Not all clones are present; in checked studies, unresolved V genes account for under half, and no reason is known for the remainder. V and J calls and clone size are as listed in that table; D and trimming were resolved from the DNA. This sample has around 170,000 clones in its table, and roughly 78% of those were observed once. The ten largest account for 1.5% to 2% of the sample.

This TCR was recovered from a woman in her twenties or thirties in good health and CMV-seronegative. Sequenced: PBMCs.

Here the CDR3 is given as CASEGGFSYEQYF. In nucleotide form, the sequence is TGTGCCAGTGAAGGGGGCTTTTCCTACGAGCAGTACTTC. The chain is made from TRBV6-1 and TRBJ2-7, and TRBD1 matches 7 of the central bases. Its CDR3 holds 13 amino acids, cysteine through phenylalanine. The entry retains the CDR3 DNA only, 39 bases that are in frame from base 1. After removal of 9 bases from V and 1 base from J, the junction retains 6 bases not matched to a gene. As encoded in the germline V gene, CDR1 is MNHNS while CDR2 is SASEGT.